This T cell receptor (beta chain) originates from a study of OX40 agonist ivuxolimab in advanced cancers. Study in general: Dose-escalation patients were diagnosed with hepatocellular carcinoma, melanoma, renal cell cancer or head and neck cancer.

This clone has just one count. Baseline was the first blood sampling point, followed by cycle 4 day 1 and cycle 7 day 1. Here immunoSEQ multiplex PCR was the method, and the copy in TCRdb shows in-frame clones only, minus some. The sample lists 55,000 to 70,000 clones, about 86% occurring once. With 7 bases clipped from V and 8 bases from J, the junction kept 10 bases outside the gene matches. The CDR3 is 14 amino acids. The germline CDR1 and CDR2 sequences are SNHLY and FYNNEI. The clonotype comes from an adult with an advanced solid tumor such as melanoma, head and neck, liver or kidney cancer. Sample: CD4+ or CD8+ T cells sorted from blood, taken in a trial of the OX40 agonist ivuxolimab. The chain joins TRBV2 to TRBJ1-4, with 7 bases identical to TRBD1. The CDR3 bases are TGTGCCAGCAAACGACAGGGTACAGGCGAAAAACTGTTTTTT. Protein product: CASKRQGTGEKLFF.